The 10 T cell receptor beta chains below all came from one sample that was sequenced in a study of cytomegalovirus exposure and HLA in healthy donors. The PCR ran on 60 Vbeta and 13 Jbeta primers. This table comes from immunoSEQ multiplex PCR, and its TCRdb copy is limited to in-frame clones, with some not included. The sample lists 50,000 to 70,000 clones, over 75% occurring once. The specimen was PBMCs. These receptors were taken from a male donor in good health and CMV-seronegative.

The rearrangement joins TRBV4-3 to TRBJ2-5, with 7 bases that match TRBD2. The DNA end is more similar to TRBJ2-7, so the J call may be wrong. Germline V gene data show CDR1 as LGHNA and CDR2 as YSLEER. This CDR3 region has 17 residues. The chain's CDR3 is CASSQALRGVLSYEQYF. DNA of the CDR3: TGCGCCAGCAGCCAAGCTCTACGGGGGGTCCTGTCCTACGAGCAGTACTTC.

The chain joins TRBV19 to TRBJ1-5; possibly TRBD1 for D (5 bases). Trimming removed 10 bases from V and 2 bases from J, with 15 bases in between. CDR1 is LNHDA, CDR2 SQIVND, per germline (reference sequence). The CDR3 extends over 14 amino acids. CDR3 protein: CAIGQSGRNQPQHF. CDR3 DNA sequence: TGTGCCATAGGTCAGTCAGGGCGCAATCAGCCCCAGCATTTT. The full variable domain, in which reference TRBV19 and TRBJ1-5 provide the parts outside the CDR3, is DGGITQSPKYLFRKEGQNVTLSCEQNLNHDAMYWYRQDPGQGLRLIYYSQIVNDFQKGDIAEGYSVSREKKESFPLTVTSAQKNPTAFYLCAIGQSGRNQPQHFGDGTRLSIL.

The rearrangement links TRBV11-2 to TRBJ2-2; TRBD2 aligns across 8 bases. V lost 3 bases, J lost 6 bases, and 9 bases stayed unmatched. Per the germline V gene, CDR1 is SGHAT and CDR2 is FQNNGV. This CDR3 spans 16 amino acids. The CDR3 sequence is CASSLGGGGFAGELFF. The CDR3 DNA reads TGTGCCAGCAGCTTGGGCGGCGGGGGGTTCGCCGGGGAGCTGTTTTTT.

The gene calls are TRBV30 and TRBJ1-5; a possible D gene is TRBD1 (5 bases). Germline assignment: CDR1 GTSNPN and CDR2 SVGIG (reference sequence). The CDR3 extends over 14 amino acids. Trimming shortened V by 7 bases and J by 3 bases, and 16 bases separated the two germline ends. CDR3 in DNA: TGTGCCTTGGAACCGACGGACACCAATCAGCCCCAGCATTTT. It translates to CALEPTDTNQPQHF.

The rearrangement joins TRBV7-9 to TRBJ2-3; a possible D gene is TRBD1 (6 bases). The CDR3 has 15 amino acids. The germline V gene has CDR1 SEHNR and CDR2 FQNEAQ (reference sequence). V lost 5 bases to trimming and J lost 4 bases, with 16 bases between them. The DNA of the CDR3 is TGTGCCAGCAGCCTCAGGGGTCTGGGGGCAGATACGCAGTATTTT. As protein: CASSLRGLGADTQYF.

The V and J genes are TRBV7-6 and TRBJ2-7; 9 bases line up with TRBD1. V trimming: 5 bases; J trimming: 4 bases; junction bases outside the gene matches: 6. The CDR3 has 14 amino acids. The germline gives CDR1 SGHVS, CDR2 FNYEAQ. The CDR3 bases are TGTGCCAGCAGCCTTGGACAGGGGTGGTACGAGCAGTACTTC. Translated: CASSLGQGWYEQYF.

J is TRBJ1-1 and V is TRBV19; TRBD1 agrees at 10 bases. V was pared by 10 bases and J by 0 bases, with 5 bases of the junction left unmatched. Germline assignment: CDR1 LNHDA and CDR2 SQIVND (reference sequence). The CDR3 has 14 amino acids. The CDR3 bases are TGTGCCATTGACAGGGGGCCGGTGAACACTGAAGCTTTCTTT. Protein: CAIDRGPVNTEAFF.

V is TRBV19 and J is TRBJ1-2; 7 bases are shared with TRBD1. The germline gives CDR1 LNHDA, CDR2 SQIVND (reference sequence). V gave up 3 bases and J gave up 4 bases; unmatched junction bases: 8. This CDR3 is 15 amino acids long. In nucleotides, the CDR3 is TGTGCCAGTAGTATTACCGGGACAGAGCCCTATGGCTACACCTTC. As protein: CASSITGTEPYGYTF.

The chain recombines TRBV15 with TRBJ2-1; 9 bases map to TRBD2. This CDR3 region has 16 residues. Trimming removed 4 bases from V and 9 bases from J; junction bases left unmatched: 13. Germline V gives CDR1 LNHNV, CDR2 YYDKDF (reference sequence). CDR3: CATSNIVRGGPSEQFF. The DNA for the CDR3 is TGTGCCACCAGCAACATTGTGCGGGGGGGCCCTAGTGAGCAGTTCTTC.

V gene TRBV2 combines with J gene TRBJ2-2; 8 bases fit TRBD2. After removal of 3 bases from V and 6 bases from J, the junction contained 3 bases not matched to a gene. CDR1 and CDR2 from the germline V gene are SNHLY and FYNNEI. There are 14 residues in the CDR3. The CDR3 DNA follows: TGTGCCAGCAGTGAGGGACTAGGGGCCGGGGAGCTGTTTTTT. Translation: CASSEGLGAGELFF.